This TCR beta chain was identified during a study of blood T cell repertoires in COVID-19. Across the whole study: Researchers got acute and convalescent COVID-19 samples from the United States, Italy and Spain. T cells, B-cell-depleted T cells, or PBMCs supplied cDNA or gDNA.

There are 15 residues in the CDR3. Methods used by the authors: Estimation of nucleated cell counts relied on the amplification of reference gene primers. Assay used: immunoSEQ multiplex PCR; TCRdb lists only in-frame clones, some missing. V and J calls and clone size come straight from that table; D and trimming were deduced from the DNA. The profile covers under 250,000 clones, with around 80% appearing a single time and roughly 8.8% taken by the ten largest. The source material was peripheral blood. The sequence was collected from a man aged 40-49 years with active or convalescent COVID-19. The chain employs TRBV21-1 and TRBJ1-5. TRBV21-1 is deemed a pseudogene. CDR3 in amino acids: CASSGGRTHQEPQHF. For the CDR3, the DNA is TGTGCCAGCAGTGGCGGGCGCACCCACCAGGAGCCCCAGCATTTT.